These 32 T cell receptor beta chains originate from one sample sequenced in a study of cytomegalovirus exposure and HLA in healthy donors. The method was immunoSEQ multiplex PCR; TCRdb's version includes in-frame clones alone and lacks a portion of them. Among 200,000 or so clones listed, 84% were seen once. The sample was PBMCs. These receptors were taken from a man aged 18 to 30 in good health and CMV-seropositive.

This clone was seen a single time. The chain recombines TRBV27 with TRBJ2-7, with 7 bases identical to TRBD2. This CDR3 has 19 residues. CDR1 is MNHEY and CDR2 is SMNVEV in the germline V gene (reference sequence). The trim removed 4 bases at V and 0 bases at J, leaving 18 bases unmatched. CDR3 protein: CASSSMESSGGPSSYEQYF. CDR3 nucleotide sequence: TGTGCCAGCAGTTCTATGGAATCCTCGGGAGGCCCTAGCTCCTACGAGCAGTACTTC.

The CDR3 here is CASSWDISYEQYF. CDR3 bases: TGTGCCAGCAGTTGGGACATCTCCTACGAGCAGTACTTC. The chain carries TRBV27 and TRBJ2-7; D might be TRBD1 (6 bases). The CDR3 is 13 amino acids. The V gene's germline CDR1 is MNHEY and CDR2 SMNVEV (reference sequence). V dropped 4 bases and J dropped 0 bases, with 7 bases sitting between them.

The rearrangement uses TRBV9 and TRBJ2-7; D may be TRBD2 (7 bases). This CDR3 has 15 residues. Germline V gene lookup returns CDR1 SGDLS and CDR2 YYNGEE. Trimming shortened V by 3 bases and J by 5 bases, and 18 bases separated the two germline ends. CDR3 bases: TGTGCCAGCAGCGGCGTAGGGGGAGGGCCCGACGAGCAGTACTTC. It codes for CASSGVGGGPDEQYF.

V and J are TRBV28 and TRBJ1-1; no clear D gene. The CDR3 extends over 11 amino acids. The germline V gene encodes CDR1 MDHEN and CDR2 SYDVKM. Trimming cost V 3 bases and J 6 bases, with 5 bases left between them. CDR3 sequence reads: CASSLSSEAFF. CDR3 nucleotides: TGTGCCAGCAGTTTGAGCTCTGAAGCTTTCTTT.

The rearrangement links TRBV29-1 to TRBJ2-7; D is unresolved. The CDR3 runs to 14 residues. Germline V gives CDR1 SQVTM, CDR2 ANQGSEA. The ends were cut back, 4 bases at V and 0 bases at J, with 13 bases in the middle. The CDR3 protein is CSVVTPSSSYEQYF. The CDR3 nucleotides read TGCAGCGTTGTCACCCCCTCGAGCTCCTACGAGCAGTACTTC.

The chain employs TRBV5-1 and TRBJ1-4; perhaps TRBD1 as D (5 bases). Germline CDR1 reads SGHRS; CDR2 reads YFSETQ. Trimming cost V 4 bases and J 4 bases, with 23 bases left between them. The CDR3 has 18 residues. The CDR3 DNA is TGCGCCAGCAGCAACGGAATACAGGAGAACCCCTTTAATGAAAAACTGTTTTTT. This gives the protein CASSNGIQENPFNEKLFF.

The CDR3 loop is CAISEAGGRNEQYF. CDR3 DNA: TGTGCCATCAGTGAGGCTGGGGGGAGGAACGAGCAGTACTTC. V gene TRBV10-3 combines with J gene TRBJ2-7, with D maybe TRBD2 (6 bases). The CDR3 totals 14 residues. Per the germline V gene, CDR1 is ENHRY and CDR2 is SYGVKD. Trimming left V 2 bases short and J 5 bases short, with 13 bases between.

The V call is TRBV1, the J call TRBJ1-5; the D call in the table, TRBD1, was not verified against the DNA. TRBV1 is noted as a pseudogene. The CDR3 covers 16 residues. CDR3 region: CTSSQDLGTGHQPQHF. The CDR3 nucleotides read TGCACCAGCAGCCAAGATCTGGGGACAGGGCATCAGCCCCAGCATTTT.

The chain couples TRBV30 to TRBJ2-3; D is undetermined. Deletions cut 1 base from V and 6 bases from J, with 14 bases between. Looked up from germline, CDR1 is GTSNPN and CDR2 is SVGIG (reference sequence). The CDR3 is 14 residues long. The CDR3 sequence is CAWSEIIDGDTQYF. In nucleotides, the CDR3 is TGTGCCTGGAGTGAGATAATCGACGGGGATACGCAGTATTTT. The entire variable domain, with the rest obtained from reference TRBV30 and TRBJ2-3, is as follows: SQTIHQWPATLVQPVGSPLSLECTVEGTSNPNLYWYRQAAGRGLQLLFYSVGIGQISSEVPQNLSASRPQDRQFILSSKKLLLSDSGFYLCAWSEIIDGDTQYFGPGTRLTVL.

V is TRBV19 and J is TRBJ1-2; D unresolved. The ends were cut back, 4 bases at V and 2 bases at J, with 14 bases in the middle. Germline V gives CDR1 LNHDA, CDR2 SQIVND (reference sequence). This CDR3 has 15 amino acids. The CDR3 coding sequence is TGTGCCAGTAGTACACGGGAGTCGGTCAACTATGGCTACACCTTC. This gives the protein CASSTRESVNYGYTF. The whole variable domain, remainder taken from reference TRBV19 and TRBJ1-2, is DGGITQSPKYLFRKEGQNVTLSCEQNLNHDAMYWYRQDPGQGLRLIYYSQIVNDFQKGDIAEGYSVSREKKESFPLTVTSAQKNPTAFYLCASSTRESVNYGYTFGSGTRLTVV.

The V and J genes are TRBV7-9 and TRBJ2-1; D gene uncertain. The V and J ends lost 5 bases and 2 bases respectively, with 13 bases between them. This CDR3 has 15 residues. CDR1 SEHNR and CDR2 FQNEAQ come from the germline V gene (reference sequence). The CDR3 nucleotides read TGTGCCAGCAGCCCCGTCCCGTCGGCCTACAATGAGCAGTTCTTC. As protein: CASSPVPSAYNEQFF.

This clone was picked up a small number of times. This chain joins TRBV29-1 and TRBJ2-2; the match to TRBD1 covers 9 bases. The CDR3 sequence is 14 residues long. CDR1 is SQVTM and CDR2 is ANQGSEA in the germline V gene. J lost 0 bases, V lost 7 bases, and 3 bases had no gene match. The CDR3 coding sequence is TGCAGCGGTCGACAGGGGGCGAACACCGGGGAGCTGTTTTTT. It encodes CSGRQGANTGELFF.

CDR3 residues: CASSPEAGMSYEQYF. The CDR3 DNA is TGTGCCAGCTCACCCGAGGCGGGAATGTCCTACGAGCAGTACTTC. The V gene is TRBV18, the J gene TRBJ2-7; D is perhaps TRBD2 (6 bases). The germline gives CDR1 KGHSH, CDR2 LQKENI. Trimming left V 3 bases short and J 1 base short, with 13 bases between. The CDR3 sequence is 15 residues long.

The J gene is TRBJ1-5, the V gene TRBV5-1; 7 positions agree with TRBD1. Losses at the gene ends were 4 bases for V and 4 bases for J; bases not matched to a gene: 8. This CDR3 has 15 residues. Germline V gene lookup returns CDR1 SGHRS and CDR2 YFSETQ. In DNA form, the CDR3 reads TGCGCCAGCAGCCTGGGTGGGACAGCAAATCAGCCCCAGCATTTT. It yields the protein CASSLGGTANQPQHF.

The chain has TRBV6-5 and TRBJ2-1; 7 nucleotides align to TRBD2. V lost 6 bases and J lost 3; bases outside the gene matches: 8. Germline lookup yields CDR1 MNHEY and CDR2 SVGAGI. The CDR3 has 15 residues. CDR3 region: CASSPPSGLYNEQFF. CDR3 sequence (DNA): TGTGCCAGCAGCCCACCTAGCGGCCTCTACAATGAGCAGTTCTTC.

The chain has TRBV6-1 and TRBJ2-1, with 8 positions matching TRBD2. V was pared by 4 bases and J by 0 bases, with 8 bases of the junction left unmatched. Germline assignment: CDR1 MNHNS and CDR2 SASEGT. The CDR3 is made up of 17 amino acids. CDR3 coding DNA: TGTGCCAGCAGTGTAAGACTAGCGCAGAGCTCCTACAATGAGCAGTTCTTC. This encodes CASSVRLAQSSYNEQFF.

The rearrangement uses TRBV28 and TRBJ2-1; D remains unclear. The V end lost 7 bases, the J end lost 9 bases, and 10 bases lay between the germline ends. The CDR3 totals 11 residues. Germline V CDR1 and CDR2: MDHEN, SYDVKM. CDR3: CASTEPGEQFF. As DNA, the CDR3 is TGTGCCAGCACCGAACCCGGTGAGCAGTTCTTC.

The chain is built from TRBV6-9 and TRBJ2-1; 16 bases are shared with TRBD2. Trimming cost V 5 bases and J 8 bases; bases outside gene matches: 12. Per germline, CDR1 MNHGY and CDR2 SVAAGI. The CDR3 is 18 amino acids. CDR3: CASSGTGTSGRARDEQFF. The CDR3 coding sequence is TGTGCCAGCAGTGGGACCGGGACTAGCGGGAGGGCCAGGGATGAGCAGTTCTTC.

This chain connects TRBV6-1 to TRBJ2-7, with D possibly being TRBD2 (6 bases). V lost 7 bases, J lost 3 bases, and 16 bases lay in between. The CDR3 totals 14 residues. Germline V lookup: CDR1 MNHNS, CDR2 SASEGT. In nucleotides, the CDR3 is TGTGCCAGCATGGGGGGACTTCTTAACTACGAGCAGTACTTC. Its translation is CASMGGLLNYEQYF.

The chain has TRBV9 and TRBJ2-1, with unresolved D. This CDR3 comprises 12 residues. CDR1 is SGDLS and CDR2 is YYNGEE in the germline V gene. With 6 bases removed from V and 3 bases from J, the gap between germline ends came to 7 bases. CDR3 sequence (DNA): TGTGCCAGCAACAATTTCTACAATGAGCAGTTCTTC. Translating gives CASNNFYNEQFF.

The rearrangement joins TRBV28 to TRBJ2-7, with 7 bases that match TRBD2. J was trimmed by 4 bases and V by 2 bases; bases with no gene match: 8. Germline values: CDR1 MDHEN, CDR2 SYDVKM. CDR3 length: 15 residues. The CDR3 DNA reads TGTGCCAGCAGTTTAAGGGCGGGAGTGCTATACGAGCAGTACTTC. This gives the protein CASSLRAGVLYEQYF.

This clone was recorded once. The J gene is TRBJ2-7, the V gene TRBV29-1; no reliable D call. The length of the CDR3 is 11 residues. Per germline, CDR1 SQVTM and CDR2 ANQGSEA. Trimming removed 2 bases at V and 2 bases at J, with 4 bases between. The CDR3 DNA reads TGCAGCGTTGAACACACCTACGAGCAGTACTTC. The encoded protein is CSVEHTYEQYF.

This chain joins TRBV6-1 and TRBJ2-4; weak D call: TRBD1 (5 bases). The CDR3 covers 15 residues. Germline lookup yields CDR1 MNHNS and CDR2 SASEGT. V gave up 3 bases and J gave up 1 base, with 10 bases separating them. CDR3 residues: CASSDPRVAKNIQYF. Here the CDR3 DNA reads TGTGCCAGCAGTGACCCCAGGGTTGCCAAAAACATTCAGTACTTC.

The rearrangement joins TRBV5-4 to TRBJ2-1, with D unclear. The CDR3 is 12 amino acids. The V gene's germline CDR1 is SGHNT and CDR2 YYREEE (reference sequence). The V end was cut by 2 bases, the J end by 6 bases, with 6 bases between. CDR3 sequence (DNA): TGTGCCAGCAGCTTTATCCCCAATGAGCAGTTCTTC. Translating gives CASSFIPNEQFF. Together with reference TRBV5-4 and TRBJ2-1, the CDR3 gives the full variable domain: ETGVTQSPTHLIKTRGQQVTLRCSSQSGHNTVSWYQQALGQGPQFIFQYYREEENGRGNFPPRFSGLQFPNYSSELNVNALELDDSALYLCASSFIPNEQFFGPGTRLTVL.

This chain links TRBV30 with TRBJ2-1; tentative D call: TRBD2 (5 bases). The CDR3 totals 14 residues. With 2 bases removed from V and 0 bases from J, the gap between germline ends came to 8 bases. In germline, CDR1 is GTSNPN, CDR2 SVGIG (reference sequence). The CDR3 protein is CAWSSGSSYNEQFF. The CDR3 DNA follows: TGTGCCTGGAGTAGTGGGAGCTCCTACAATGAGCAGTTCTTC.

The rearrangement uses TRBV27 and TRBJ2-1; TRBD1 agrees at 7 bases. With V trimmed by 3 bases and J by 0 bases, 5 bases remained unmatched. The germline CDR1 and CDR2 sequences are MNHEY and SMNVEV (reference sequence). The CDR3 is 16 amino acids. The CDR3 DNA follows: TGTGCCAGCAGTTTGGCCGGGACAGACTCCTACAATGAGCAGTTCTTC. Its translation: CASSLAGTDSYNEQFF.

The chain has TRBV28 and TRBJ2-1, with 7 positions matching TRBD2. The CDR3 extends over 16 amino acids. The germline CDR1 and CDR2 sequences are MDHEN and SYDVKM. V trimming: 7 bases; J trimming: 4 bases; junction bases outside the gene matches: 13. The CDR3 coding sequence is TGTGCCAGCACTATGACGGGAGGACTTGATTACAATGAGCAGTTCTTC. This translates into CASTMTGGLDYNEQFF.

This clone was seen just once. The chain has TRBV5-6 and TRBJ2-7; TRBD1 matches 9 bases. This CDR3 contains 13 residues. CDR1 SGHDT and CDR2 YYEEEE come from the germline V gene. J gave up 2 bases and V 4 bases, and 1 base lay outside the gene matches. CDR3 region: CASSRDRAYEQYF. The CDR3 region has the DNA TGTGCCAGCAGCCGGGACAGGGCCTACGAGCAGTACTTC. Together with reference TRBV5-6 and TRBJ2-7, the CDR3 gives the full variable domain: DAGVTQSPTHLIKTRGQQVTLRCSPKSGHDTVSWYQQALGQGPQFIFQYYEEEERQRGNFPDRFSGHQFPNYSSELNVNALLLGDSALYLCASSRDRAYEQYFGPGTRLTVT.

This chain connects TRBV28 to TRBJ1-5, with a possible D match to TRBD1 (5 bases). Trimming pared 5 bases from V and 7 bases from J, leaving 15 bases between. Germline V gene lookup returns CDR1 MDHEN and CDR2 SYDVKM. The CDR3 loop spans 14 amino acids. CDR3: CASSRGGGSQPQHF. Here the CDR3 DNA reads TGTGCCAGCAGTCGGGGGGGAGGGTCGCAGCCCCAGCATTTT. Using reference TRBV28 and TRBJ1-5 for the parts outside the CDR3, the full variable domain is DVKVTQSSRYLVKRTGEKVFLECVQDMDHENMFWYRQDPGLGLRLIYFSYDVKMKEKGDIPEGYSVSREKKERFSLILESASTNQTSMYLCASSRGGGSQPQHFGDGTRLSIL.

This chain links TRBV5-1 with TRBJ2-6, with unresolved D. The CDR3 is 15 amino acids. V gave up 4 bases and J gave up 3 bases, with 11 bases separating them. Germline CDR1 is SGHRS and CDR2 is YFSETQ. The CDR3 nucleotides are TGCGCCAGCAGCCCCCCTTACAGTGGGGCCAACGTCCTGACTTTC. Its protein product is CASSPPYSGANVLTF.

The chain has TRBV2 and TRBJ2-7; D may be TRBD1 (6 bases). Germline V CDR1 and CDR2: SNHLY, FYNNEI. This CDR3 has 13 residues. V dropped 5 bases and J dropped 3 bases, with 11 bases sitting between them. For the CDR3, the DNA is TGTGCCAGCAGTACAGGGATAAGCTACGAGCAGTACTTC. Its translation is CASSTGISYEQYF.

The chain combines TRBV4-3 with TRBJ2-7; 9 bases fit TRBD2. With 2 bases clipped from V and 2 bases from J, the junction kept 10 bases outside the gene matches. The CDR3 totals 17 residues. Germline values: CDR1 LGHNA, CDR2 YSLEER. CDR3 amino acids: CASSQSLAGILAYEQYF. CDR3 DNA sequence: TGCGCCAGCAGCCAATCTCTAGCGGGAATATTGGCCTACGAGCAGTACTTC.